This T cell receptor beta chain was sequenced during a study of cytomegalovirus exposure and HLA in healthy donors. Study in general: Tens of millions of unique TCR sequences came from HLA-typed donors in an early release. Study-level points and caveats: Later analysis identified a missense DCLRE1C variant that was linked to TCR beta V- and J-gene trimming. Sequencing likely generated an artifact that appeared as a cluster of highly shared sequence variants.

On this clone itself: Its antigen is not identified.

Looked up from germline, CDR1 is SEHNR and CDR2 is FQNEAQ (reference sequence). With 6 bases clipped from V and 8 bases from J, the junction kept 6 bases outside the gene matches. The CDR3 sequence is 12 residues long. The PCR employed 60 Vbeta primers together with 13 Jbeta primers. Per the authors' pipeline: Later, tens of millions of unique TCR beta chains were counted in an analysis, and some 10 million of them were shared. Profiling relied on immunoSEQ multiplex PCR, and the TCRdb table lists in-frame clones only, not all of them. V and J calls and clone size are those listed in that table; D and trimming were worked out from the DNA. This table has about 98,000 clones, 55% to 80% appearing once.

The rearrangement uses TRBV7-9 and TRBJ1-1; 7 bases agree with TRBD1. This clonotype was obtained from a human donor in good health. Material for sequencing was PBMCs. In DNA, the CDR3 is TGTGCCAGCAGGAACAGGGGTCGAGAAGCTTTCTTT. This encodes CASRNRGREAFF.